The 19 T cell receptor beta chains below come from one sample, sequenced in a study of shared clonotypes between healthy human individuals. This table comes from immunoSEQ multiplex PCR, and its TCRdb copy is limited to in-frame clones, with some not included. The sample shows roughly 2.2 million clones, around 90% of them seen only once. Input material: naive CD4+ T cells from PBMCs. Subset denoted: CD45RA+ positively selected. The receptors were gathered from a man aged 18-30 years in good health. Some clones in this sample may be carry-over from other donors' samples.

CDR3 coding DNA: TGTGCCAGCAGTGAGGAACAGGGGGTGGGGACTGAAGCTTTCTTT. Its protein is CASSEEQGVGTEAFF. V gene TRBV6-1 combines with J gene TRBJ1-1, with 8 nucleotides matching TRBD1. The CDR3 consists of 15 residues. In germline, CDR1 is MNHNS, CDR2 SASEGT. Trimming removed 3 bases from V and 5 bases from J; junction bases left unmatched: 8.

The V gene is TRBV27, the J gene TRBJ2-2; D gene ambiguous. The CDR3 contains 14 residues. Germline loops: CDR1 MNHEY, CDR2 SMNVEV (reference sequence). V was clipped by 2 bases and J by 6 bases, with 10 bases between them. CDR3 bases: TGTGCCAGCAGTTTAAAAGGGAAATCCGGGGAGCTGTTTTTT. As protein: CASSLKGKSGELFF.

The chain carries TRBV11-2 and TRBJ2-1; TRBD2 matches at 10 bases. Germline V CDR1 and CDR2: SGHAT, FQNNGV. The CDR3 runs 16 residues. The trim removed 0 bases at V and 8 bases at J, leaving 7 bases unmatched. CDR3 residues: CASSLDHLAGVDEQFF. Here the CDR3 DNA reads TGTGCCAGCAGCTTAGATCACCTAGCGGGAGTGGATGAGCAGTTCTTC.

The V and J genes are TRBV2 and TRBJ1-5; weak D call: TRBD1 (6 bases). V lost 6 bases, J lost 8 bases, and 14 bases lay in between. Germline lookup yields CDR1 SNHLY and CDR2 FYNNEI. The CDR3 has 13 amino acids. The CDR3 spells CASRTVPGEPQHF. The CDR3, as DNA: TGTGCCAGCAGGACAGTACCAGGGGAGCCCCAGCATTTT.

This clone came up once. The chain has TRBV19 and TRBJ2-1, with D maybe TRBD2 (5 bases). Germline CDR1 and CDR2: LNHDA and SQIVND (reference sequence). The CDR3 loop spans 16 amino acids. Trimming cost V 7 bases and J 2 bases, with 18 bases left between them. The CDR3: CASKEVRRLPYNEQFF. As DNA, the CDR3 is TGTGCCAGTAAGGAAGTCCGGAGGTTACCCTACAATGAGCAGTTCTTC.

CDR3 DNA: TGTGCCAGCAGTGTTTCGAGGGCGTCCGGGGCCAACGTCCTGACTTTC. This gives the protein CASSVSRASGANVLTF. The chain combines TRBV6-4 with TRBJ2-6; TRBD2 might be the D (5 bases). V lost 4 bases and J lost 4, with 14 bases in between. The CDR3 runs 16 residues. The germline gives CDR1 MRHNA, CDR2 SNTAGT.

CDR3 nucleotides: TGCAGCGTGTGGTGGGCACCCTATGGCTACACCTTC. This encodes CSVWWAPYGYTF. The chain is built from TRBV29-1 and TRBJ1-2; D gene unclear. Per the germline V gene, CDR1 is SQVTM and CDR2 is ANQGSEA. This CDR3 has 12 residues. The V end was cut by 6 bases, the J end by 4 bases, with 12 bases between. Drawing the rest from reference TRBV29-1 and TRBJ1-2, the complete variable domain is SAVISQKPSRDICQRGTSLTIQCQVDSQVTMMFWYRQQPGQSLTLIATANQGSEATYESGFVIDKFPISRPNLTFSTLTVSNMSPEDSSIYLCSVWWAPYGYTFGSGTRLTVV.

This clone was seen just once. V is TRBV10-3 and J is TRBJ1-2; no firm D call. The CDR3 is made up of 16 amino acids. In germline, CDR1 is ENHRY, CDR2 SYGVKD. Between the trimmed V and J ends, which lost 4 bases and 2 bases, there was a span of 17 bases. The CDR3, as DNA: TGTGCCATCAGTGTCGGGCAGGCCTTCAAGAACTATGGCTACACCTTC. It codes for CAISVGQAFKNYGYTF.

V gene TRBV5-1 combines with J gene TRBJ2-2; 7 nucleotides agree with TRBD1. The CDR3 totals 14 residues. V trimming: 2 bases; J trimming: 7 bases; junction bases outside the gene matches: 5. Germline V lookup: CDR1 SGHRS, CDR2 YFSETQ. CDR3 amino acids: CASSLQGRSGELFF. Written as DNA, the CDR3 is TGCGCCAGCAGCTTACAGGGGCGCAGCGGGGAGCTGTTTTTT.

This chain links TRBV5-1 with TRBJ1-1; D unresolved. The ends were cut back, 4 bases at V and 4 bases at J, with 17 bases in the middle. The CDR3 runs to 15 residues. From germline, CDR1 is SGHRS and CDR2 YFSETQ. This CDR3 reads CASSQTPQRGTEAFF. In DNA, the CDR3 is TGCGCCAGCAGCCAAACTCCGCAAAGAGGCACTGAAGCTTTCTTT.

As DNA, the CDR3 is TGTGCCAGCAGTGAAGAGGGGGGGCGCGGCTATGGCTACACCTTC. As protein: CASSEEGGRGYGYTF. The chain recombines TRBV6-1 with TRBJ1-2; D is possibly TRBD1 (6 bases). V gave up 1 base and J gave up 4 bases, with 13 bases separating them. The CDR3 spans 15 residues. Germline V gene data show CDR1 as MNHNS and CDR2 as SASEGT.

The genes are TRBV9 and TRBJ2-3; D gene uncertain. Germline assignment: CDR1 SGDLS and CDR2 YYNGEE. This CDR3 has 13 residues. Trimming took off 4 bases at V and 5 bases at J, with 11 bases between the two ends. CDR3 bases: TGTGCCAGCAGCCCCCGTCGAATAGATACGCAGTATTTT. Amino acid sequence: CASSPRRIDTQYF. The entire variable domain, with the rest obtained from reference TRBV9 and TRBJ2-3, is as follows: DSGVTQTPKHLITATGQRVTLRCSPRSGDLSVYWYQQSLDQGLQFLIQYYNGEERAKGNILERFSAQQFPDLHSELNLSSLELGDSALYFCASSPRRIDTQYFGPGTRLTVL.

The chain combines TRBV7-9 with TRBJ1-5; a possible D gene is TRBD1 (5 bases). This CDR3 spans 14 amino acids. V was trimmed by 3 bases and J by 4 bases, leaving 10 bases between them. Germline values: CDR1 SEHNR, CDR2 FQNEAQ (reference sequence). The CDR3 protein is CASSLRDPNQPQHF. The CDR3 region has the DNA TGTGCCAGCAGCTTGCGGGACCCAAATCAGCCCCAGCATTTT.

This chain connects TRBV20-1 to TRBJ2-1, with D perhaps TRBD1 or TRBD2 (5 bases each). CDR1 is DFQATT, CDR2 SNEGSKA, per germline (reference sequence). The CDR3 covers 10 residues. In nucleotides, the CDR3 is TGCTCTACGAGGGGCAATGAGCAGTTCTTC. Encoded protein: CSTRGNEQFF.

The CDR3 coding sequence is TGCGCCAGCAGCCAAGTGAGAGAGGGAAACACCATATATTTT. Its translation is CASSQVREGNTIYF. The chain carries TRBV4-3 and TRBJ1-3; D unresolved. Per the germline V gene, CDR1 is LGHNA and CDR2 is YSLEER. V shed 1 base and J shed 4 bases, with 8 bases lying between them. CDR3 length: 14 residues.

Here the CDR3 reads CASRERQGGELFF. DNA of the CDR3: TGTGCCAGCAGGGAACGACAGGGAGGGGAGCTGTTTTTT. V and J are TRBV2 and TRBJ2-2; 7 nucleotides match TRBD1. V shed 6 bases and J 8 bases; nucleotides not matched to a gene: 6. Germline V gives CDR1 SNHLY, CDR2 FYNNEI. The CDR3 length is 13 residues.

This chain connects TRBV7-6 to TRBJ1-3; D is ambiguous. Trimming stripped 4 bases from V and 5 bases from J, with 12 bases between. The length of the CDR3 is 14 residues. The V gene's germline CDR1 is SGHVS and CDR2 FNYEAQ. The CDR3 here is CASSSRGGRNTIYF. The DNA for the CDR3 is TGTGCCAGCAGCTCCCGCGGCGGTAGAAACACCATATATTTT.

This rearrangement joins TRBV11-2 to TRBJ1-2; the D is unclear. In germline, CDR1 is SGHAT, CDR2 FQNNGV. The CDR3 is 16 amino acids. Trimming removed 5 bases at V and 3 bases at J, with 19 bases between. CDR3 amino acids: CASSLLFRTDHYGYTF. The CDR3 bases are TGTGCCAGCAGCCTGCTCTTCCGGACGGACCACTATGGCTACACCTTC.

The rearrangement joins TRBV7-9 to TRBJ2-7; 7 bases map to TRBD1. This CDR3 is 14 amino acids long. Germline V CDR1 and CDR2: SEHNR, FQNEAQ (reference sequence). The junction had 10 bases not matched to a gene; V was cut back by 10 bases and J by 1 base. The CDR3 DNA reads as TGTGCCACTAAATTAGGGGGACAGTCCTACGAGCAGTACTTC. It is translated as CATKLGGQSYEQYF.